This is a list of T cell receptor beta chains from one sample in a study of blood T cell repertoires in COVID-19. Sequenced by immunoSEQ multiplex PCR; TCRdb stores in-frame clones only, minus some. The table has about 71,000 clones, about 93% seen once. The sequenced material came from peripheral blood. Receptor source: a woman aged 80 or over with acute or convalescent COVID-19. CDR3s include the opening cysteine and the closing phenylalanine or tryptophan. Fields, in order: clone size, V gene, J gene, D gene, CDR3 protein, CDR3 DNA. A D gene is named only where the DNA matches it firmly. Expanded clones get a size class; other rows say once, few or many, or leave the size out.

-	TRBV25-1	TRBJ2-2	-	CASSPQGGGVAGELFF	TGTGCCAGCAGTCCCCAGGGAGGGGGGGTGGCCGGGGAGCTGTTTTTT
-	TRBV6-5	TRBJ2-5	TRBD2	CASKERGSWETQYF	TGTGCCAGCAAAGAGCGGGGGTCGTGGGAGACCCAGTACTTC
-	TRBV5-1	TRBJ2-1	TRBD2	CASSLGGLVSHNEQFF	TGCGCCAGCAGCTTGGGGGGACTAGTTTCTCACAATGAGCAGTTCTTC
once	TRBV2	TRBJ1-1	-	CASSDDRRVAFF	TGTGCCAGCAGTGACGATCGGAGAGTCGCTTTCTTT
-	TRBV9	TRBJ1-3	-	CASSTDSSGNTIYF	TGTGCCAGCAGCACGGACAGCTCTGGAAACACCATATATTTT
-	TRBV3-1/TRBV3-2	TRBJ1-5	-	CASSQEGGYNQPQHF	TGTGCCAGCAGCCAAGAGGGAGGGTACAATCAGCCCCAGCATTTT
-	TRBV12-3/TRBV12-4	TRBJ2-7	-	CASSRGAGYEQYF	TGTGCCAGCAGTCGGGGGGCCGGTTACGAGCAGTACTTC
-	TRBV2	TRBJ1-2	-	CAGNRGAYGYTF	TGTGCCGGGAACCGGGGGGCCTATGGCTACACCTTC
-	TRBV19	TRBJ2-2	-	CASREQGSDTGELFF	TGTGCCAGCCGAGAGCAGGGGTCGGACACCGGGGAGCTGTTTTTT
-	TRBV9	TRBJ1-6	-	CASSVNTGSPLHF	TGTGCCAGCAGCGTAAACACAGGTTCACCCCTCCACTTT
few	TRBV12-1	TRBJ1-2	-	CASSKQVNYGYTF	TGTGCCAGCAGCAAACAGGTGAACTATGGCTACACCTTC
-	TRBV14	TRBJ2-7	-	CASSQRAGAGGSYEQYF	TGTGCCAGCAGCCAGAGGGCAGGGGCTGGGGGTTCCTACGAGCAGTACTTC
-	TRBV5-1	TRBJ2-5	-	CASSSLAIEETQYF	TGCGCCAGCAGCTCCCTAGCGATCGAAGAGACCCAGTACTTC
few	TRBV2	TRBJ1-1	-	CASRTGSLNTEAFF	TGTGCCAGCAGAACAGGGTCTTTGAACACTGAAGCTTTCTTT
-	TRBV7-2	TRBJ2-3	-	CASSPLLAIPTDTQYF	TGTGCCAGCAGCCCCCTTCTAGCAATACCCACAGATACGCAGTATTTT
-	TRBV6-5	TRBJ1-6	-	CASSARQNSPLHF	TGTGCCAGCAGCGCCCGACAGAATTCACCCCTCCACTTT
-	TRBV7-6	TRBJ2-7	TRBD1	CASSLGGTGSYEQYF	TGTGCCAGCAGCTTAGGAGGGACAGGTTCCTACGAGCAGTACTTC
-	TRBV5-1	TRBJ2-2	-	CASSPRLMSTGELFF	TGCGCCAGCAGCCCACGACTGATGTCAACCGGGGAGCTGTTTTTT
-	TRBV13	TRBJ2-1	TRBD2	CASSPPGLAGHNEQFF	TGTGCCAGCAGCCCCCCGGGACTAGCGGGACACAATGAGCAGTTCTTC
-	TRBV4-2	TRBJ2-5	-	CASSQEPGKETQYF	TGTGCCAGCAGCCAAGAGCCGGGTAAAGAGACCCAGTACTTC
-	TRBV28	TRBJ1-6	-	CATRRRGDGNSPLHF	TGTGCCACCAGACGGCGGGGGGATGGTAATTCACCCCTCCACTTT
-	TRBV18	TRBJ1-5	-	CASSGQQNQPQHF	TGTGCCAGCTCAGGACAGCAGAATCAGCCCCAGCATTTT
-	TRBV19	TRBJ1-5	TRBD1	CASSIVNRGQQPQHF	TGTGCCAGTAGTATAGTTAACAGGGGGCAACAGCCCCAGCATTTT
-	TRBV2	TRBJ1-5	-	CASSEWGGQPQHF	TGTGCCAGCAGTGAATGGGGAGGTCAGCCCCAGCATTTT
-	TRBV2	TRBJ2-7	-	CASSVNYEQYF	TGTGCCAGCAGTGTAAACTACGAGCAGTACTTC
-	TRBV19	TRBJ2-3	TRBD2	CASSIGRGSDTQYF	TGTGCCAGTAGTATCGGGCGGGGGTCGGATACGCAGTATTTT
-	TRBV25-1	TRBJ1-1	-	CASTRDWNTEAFF	TGTGCCAGCACCCGGGACTGGAACACTGAAGCTTTCTTT
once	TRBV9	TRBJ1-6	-	CASSVAQGSTLHF	TGTGCCAGCAGCGTAGCCCAGGGGAGCACCCTCCACTTT